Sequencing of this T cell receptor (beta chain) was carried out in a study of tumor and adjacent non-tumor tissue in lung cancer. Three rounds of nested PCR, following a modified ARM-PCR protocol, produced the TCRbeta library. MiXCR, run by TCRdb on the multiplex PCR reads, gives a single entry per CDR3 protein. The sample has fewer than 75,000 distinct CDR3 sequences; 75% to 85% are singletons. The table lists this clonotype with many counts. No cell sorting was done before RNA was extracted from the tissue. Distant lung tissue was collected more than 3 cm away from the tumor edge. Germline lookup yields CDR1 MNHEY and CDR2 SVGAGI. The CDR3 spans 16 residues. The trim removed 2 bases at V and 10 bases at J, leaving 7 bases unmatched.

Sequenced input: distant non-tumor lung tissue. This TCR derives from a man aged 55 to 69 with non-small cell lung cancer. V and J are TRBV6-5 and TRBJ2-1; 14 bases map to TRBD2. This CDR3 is CASSYGLAGGFGEQFF. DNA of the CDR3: TGTGCCAGCAGTTACGGACTAGCGGGAGGTTTCGGGGAGCAGTTCTTC.